The text below deals with one T cell receptor (beta chain). Its antigen has not been determined. Base qualities are not provided; no much larger clone lies one nucleotide away. Taken from cysteine to phenylalanine, the CDR3 has 19 residues. Only the CDR3 DNA stays, 57 bases, in frame from base 1. V ends up 4 bases short and J 3 bases short, with an unmatched junction base count of 20. The germline V gene encodes CDR1 SGHRS and CDR2 YFSETQ. On a MiSeq, deep resolution sequencing aimed for a depth between 1 in 1 million and 1 in 200,000 T cells, with each clonotype covered around 9.2x on average. The immunoSEQ hsTCRB Kit was used to generate TCR beta libraries. As for the authors' bioinformatics: Data were analyzed with ImmunoSEQ Data Assistant and ImmunoSEQ Analyzer, with V, D and J genes assigned per IMGT definitions. Clonality, which ranges from 0 to 1, was calculated by subtracting the normalized Shannon entropy of productive rearrangement frequencies from one. Only overrepresented clonotypes making up at least 0.05% of each patient's repertoire were included in the public clonotype analysis. About twelve repertoires from age-matched healthy donors, obtained from immuneACCESS, served as clonality controls. TCRdb took over this immuneACCESS table, retaining in-frame rearrangements with V and J assigned. Such tables are incomplete; in checked studies, under half of the missing clones stem from an unresolved V gene, and the remainder is unexplained. That table furnishes V, J and clone size, whereas the DNA furnished D and trimming. Recorded for this sample are approximately 150,000 clones; approximately 90% of them occurred a single time. Around 2.7% of the sample goes to the ten largest clones.

In light of the paper, this sample's time point label describes: progressive disease on ibrutinib. For TCR beta library preparation, around 2 micrograms of genomic DNA were isolated from cryopreserved PBMCs. High-throughput TCR beta sequencing was performed on longitudinal blood samples from CLL patients receiving ibrutinib monotherapy. The patients were enrolled in a single-center, open-label phase 2 trial of ibrutinib monotherapy. The entry originates in a study of cytotoxic CD8 clonotypes in ibrutinib-treated CLL (dated by TCRdb to about 2021). Broadly, across the study: The cohort included roughly 15 treatment-naive and roughly 10 relapsed/refractory patients; under 18 were IGHV unmutated. The response samples were drawn at a median of roughly eleven months into treatment, with a range of about 6 to 40 months. Every remission and progressive disease sample was obtained while ibrutinib was still being received by the patients. Cryopreserved peripheral blood mononuclear cells were obtained prior to treatment, at the time of response, and at either disease progression or sustained remission. Of the roughly 86 people in the trial, about two dozen had longitudinal samples available. Samples averaged approximately 260,000 productive templates and around 91,000 productive rearrangements. Responses were partial in around 24 patients and complete in 2; after median approximately 69 months follow-up, about 14 stayed in remission and roughly twelve progressed.

Summary of the overall study and its limitations: Sustained-remission and progressing patients did not have matched sampling times, and lymph node repertoires were not examined. Baseline clonality exceeded that of age-matched healthy donors and correlated strongly with circulating CD8+ T-cell counts. At ibrutinib response clonality went up, during sustained remission it held steady, and at progression it dropped back toward baseline. Public clonotypes were rare and either shrank or stayed stable during treatment, and the rise in clonality at ibrutinib response reflected expansion of private clonotypes.

The chain was built from TRBV5-1 and TRBJ1-2; the central 8 bases match TRBD1. The source was PBMCs, collected at disease progression, from a patient treated with ibrutinib. This clonotype was obtained from a human donor with chronic lymphocytic leukemia. The CDR3 in this case is CASSQSIYASGQEHYGYTF. The DNA sequence reads TGCGCCAGCAGCCAATCGATTTATGCCTCGGGACAGGAACACTATGGCTACACCTTC.